This T cell receptor (beta chain) derives from a study of blood T cell repertoires in COVID-19. Study as a whole: From the United States, Italy and Spain came samples of acute and convalescent COVID-19.

V shed 6 bases, J shed 4 bases, and the junction held 11 bases outside the gene matches. This CDR3 contains 17 residues. Germline assignment: CDR1 SGHTA and CDR2 FQGNSA. In the authors' methods: Amplified reference gene primers provided the basis for estimating nucleated cell counts. The repertoire was sequenced with immunoSEQ multiplex PCR; TCRdb's copy has only in-frame clones and lacks some. From that table come the V and J calls and clone size; the DNA was used to work out D and trimming. The sample holds 85,000 to 100,000 clones, 86% seen once. This chain connects TRBV7-2 to TRBJ2-1; TRBD2 matches at 11 bases. Sequenced sample: peripheral blood. The source of this sequence is a man aged 45-65 years with active or convalescent COVID-19. Here the CDR3 DNA reads TGTGCCAGCAGTCCAGATCCTAGCGGGGGGAGGTACAATGAGCAGTTCTTC. This encodes CASSPDPSGGRYNEQFF. Looking up the rest from reference TRBV7-2 and TRBJ2-1 gives the full variable domain: GAGVSQSPSNKVTEKGKDVELRCDPISGHTALYWYRQSLGQGLEFLIYFQGNSAPDKSGLPSDRFSAERTGGSVSTLTIQRTQQEDSAVYLCASSPDPSGGRYNEQFFGPGTRLTVL.